The present TCR beta chain was sequenced within a study of T cell clusters in autoimmune cytopenias. About the research overall: TRB sequencing had a median approximately 50,000 reads and 2,000 to 2,500 distinct clonotypes per sample. Notes on the study in general: Physiological T cell clusters of healthy donors were apparently absent in primary autoimmune cytopenia patients. TRB repertoire shifts in secondary cytopenia and chronic lymphocytic leukemia mostly reflected lymphoma, not autoimmunity. Comparing secondary cytopenia with chronic lymphocytic leukemia showed no cluster-lack signature, apparently masked by lymphoma repertoire.

In regard to this clonotype: Its antigen remains unidentified.

Germline CDR1 is SGHTA and CDR2 is FQGNSA. This CDR3 has 14 amino acids. Each sample's input was roughly 250 ng genomic DNA, some 38,000 genome equivalents. TRB rearrangements were amplified by touch-down multiplex PCR with mixed TRB-A/B primers. One entry per CDR3 protein, without DNA, is what TCRdb gives after re-calling the multiplex PCR reads. The listing records around 8,200 distinct CDR3 sequences. The TCR was taken from a human donor with an autoimmune cytopenia or autoimmune hepatitis (not recorded which). The V gene is TRBV7-2, the J gene TRBJ2-2. The specimen sequenced was peripheral blood. The CDR3 loop is CASSLAGYTGELFF.